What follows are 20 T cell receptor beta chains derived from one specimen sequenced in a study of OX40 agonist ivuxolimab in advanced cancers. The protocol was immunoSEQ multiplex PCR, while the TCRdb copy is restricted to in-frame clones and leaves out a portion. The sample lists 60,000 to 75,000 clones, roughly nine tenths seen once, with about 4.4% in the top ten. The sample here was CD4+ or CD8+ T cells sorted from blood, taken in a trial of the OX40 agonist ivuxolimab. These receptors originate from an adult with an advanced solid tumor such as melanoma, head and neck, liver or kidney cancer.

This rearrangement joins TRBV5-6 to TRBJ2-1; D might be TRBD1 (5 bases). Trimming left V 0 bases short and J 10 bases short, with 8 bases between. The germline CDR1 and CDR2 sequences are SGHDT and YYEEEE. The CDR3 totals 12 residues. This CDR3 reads CASSLGRGEQFF. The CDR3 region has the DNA TGTGCCAGCAGCTTGGGAAGGGGAGAGCAGTTCTTC.

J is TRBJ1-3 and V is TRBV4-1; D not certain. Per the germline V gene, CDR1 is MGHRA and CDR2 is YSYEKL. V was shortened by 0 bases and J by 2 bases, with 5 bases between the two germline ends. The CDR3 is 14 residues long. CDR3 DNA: TGCGCCAGCAGCCAAGACCCACCTGGAAACACCATATATTTT. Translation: CASSQDPPGNTIYF.

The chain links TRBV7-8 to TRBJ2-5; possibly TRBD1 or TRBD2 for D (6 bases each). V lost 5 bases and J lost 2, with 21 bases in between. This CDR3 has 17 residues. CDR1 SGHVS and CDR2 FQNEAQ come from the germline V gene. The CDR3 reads CASSSPGGTHVQETQYF. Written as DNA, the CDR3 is TGTGCCAGCAGCAGCCCGGGCGGGACACACGTTCAAGAGACCCAGTACTTC.

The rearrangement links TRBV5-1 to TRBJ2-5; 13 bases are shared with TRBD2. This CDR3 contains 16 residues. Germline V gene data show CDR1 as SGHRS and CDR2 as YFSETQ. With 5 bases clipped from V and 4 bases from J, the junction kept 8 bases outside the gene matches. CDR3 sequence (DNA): TGCGCCAGCAGTCCAACTAGCGGGGGGGCCCCAGAGACCCAGTACTTC. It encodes CASSPTSGGAPETQYF.

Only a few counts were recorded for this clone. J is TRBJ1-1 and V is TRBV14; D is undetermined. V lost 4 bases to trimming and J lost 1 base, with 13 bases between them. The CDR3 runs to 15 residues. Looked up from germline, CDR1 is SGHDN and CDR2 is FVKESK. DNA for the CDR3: TGTGCCAGCAGCCTGTTACGAGGAGCGAACACTGAAGCTTTCTTT. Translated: CASSLLRGANTEAFF.

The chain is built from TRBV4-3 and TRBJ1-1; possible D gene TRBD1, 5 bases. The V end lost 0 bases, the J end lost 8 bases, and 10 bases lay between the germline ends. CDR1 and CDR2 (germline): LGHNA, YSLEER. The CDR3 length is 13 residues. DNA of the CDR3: TGCGCCAGCAGCCAAGATTCTGGGGGAGAAGCTTTCTTT. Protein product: CASSQDSGGEAFF.

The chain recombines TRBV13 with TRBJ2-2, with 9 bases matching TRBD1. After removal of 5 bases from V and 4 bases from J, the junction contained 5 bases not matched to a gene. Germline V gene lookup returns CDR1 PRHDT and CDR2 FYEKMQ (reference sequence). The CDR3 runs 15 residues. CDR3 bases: TGTGCCAGCAGCAACGGACAGGGGTTCACCGGGGAGCTGTTTTTT. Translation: CASSNGQGFTGELFF.

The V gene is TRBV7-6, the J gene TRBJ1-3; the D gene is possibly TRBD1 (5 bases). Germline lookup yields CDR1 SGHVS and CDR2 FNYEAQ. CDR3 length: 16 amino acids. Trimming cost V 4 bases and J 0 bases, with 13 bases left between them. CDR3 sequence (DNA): TGTGCCAGCAGCTCGGGACCTCGACACTCTGGAAACACCATATATTTT. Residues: CASSSGPRHSGNTIYF. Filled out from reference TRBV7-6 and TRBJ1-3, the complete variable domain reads GAGVSQSPRYKVTKRGQDVALRCDPISGHVSLYWYRQALGQGPEFLTYFNYEAQQDKSGLPNDRFSAERPEGSISTLTIQRTEQRDSAMYRCASSSGPRHSGNTIYFGEGSWLTVV.

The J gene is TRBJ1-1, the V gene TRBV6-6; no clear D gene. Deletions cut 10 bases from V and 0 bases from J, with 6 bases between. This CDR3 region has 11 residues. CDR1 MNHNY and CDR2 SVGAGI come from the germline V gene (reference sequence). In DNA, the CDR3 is TGTGCCACCATAGTGAACACTGAAGCTTTCTTT. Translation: CATIVNTEAFF.

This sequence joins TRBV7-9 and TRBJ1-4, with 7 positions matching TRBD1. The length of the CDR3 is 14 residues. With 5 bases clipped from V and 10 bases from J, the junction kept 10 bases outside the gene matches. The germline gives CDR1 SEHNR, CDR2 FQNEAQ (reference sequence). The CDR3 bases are TGTGCCAGCAGCCGGGCAGACAGGGATGGAAAACTGTTTTTT. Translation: CASSRADRDGKLFF.

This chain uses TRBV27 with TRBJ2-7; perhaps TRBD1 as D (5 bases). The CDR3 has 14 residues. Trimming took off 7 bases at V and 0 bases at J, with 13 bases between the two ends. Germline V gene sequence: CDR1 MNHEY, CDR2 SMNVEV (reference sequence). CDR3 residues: CASKGSWSSYEQYV. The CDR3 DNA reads TGTGCCAGCAAGGGGTCGTGGAGCTCCTACGAGCAGTACGTC.

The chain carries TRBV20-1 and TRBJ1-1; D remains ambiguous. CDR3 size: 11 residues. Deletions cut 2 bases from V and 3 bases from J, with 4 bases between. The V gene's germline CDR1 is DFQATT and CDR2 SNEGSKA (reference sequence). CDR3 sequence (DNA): TGCAGTGCTAGAAGGGACACTGAAGCTTTCTTT. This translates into CSARRDTEAFF.

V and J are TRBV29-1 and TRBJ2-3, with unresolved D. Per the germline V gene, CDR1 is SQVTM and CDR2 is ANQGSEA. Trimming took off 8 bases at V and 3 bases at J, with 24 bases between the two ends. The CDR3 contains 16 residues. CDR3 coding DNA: TGCAGCACCGAGGACCGAGCCAAGTCCCGTACAGATACGCAGTATTTT. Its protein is CSTEDRAKSRTDTQYF.

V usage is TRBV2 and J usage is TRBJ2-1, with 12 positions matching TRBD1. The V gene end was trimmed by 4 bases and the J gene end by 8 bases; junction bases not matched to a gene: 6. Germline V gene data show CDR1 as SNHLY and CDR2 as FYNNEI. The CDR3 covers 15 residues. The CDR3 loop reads CASSARDRGHHEQFF. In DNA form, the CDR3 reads TGTGCCAGCAGTGCCCGGGACAGGGGGCATCATGAGCAGTTCTTC.

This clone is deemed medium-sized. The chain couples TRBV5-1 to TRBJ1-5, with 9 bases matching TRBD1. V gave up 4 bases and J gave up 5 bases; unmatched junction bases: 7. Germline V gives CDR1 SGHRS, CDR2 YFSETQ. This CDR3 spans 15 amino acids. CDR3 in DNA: TGCGCCAGCAGCCCGGGACAGGGTGAGCATCAGCCCCAGCATTTT. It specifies CASSPGQGEHQPQHF.

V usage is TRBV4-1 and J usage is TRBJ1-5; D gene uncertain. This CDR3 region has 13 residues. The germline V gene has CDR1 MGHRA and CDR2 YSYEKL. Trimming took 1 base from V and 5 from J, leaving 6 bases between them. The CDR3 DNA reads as TGCGCCAGCAGCCAAGCGTTCGATCAGCCCCAGCATTTT. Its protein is CASSQAFDQPQHF.

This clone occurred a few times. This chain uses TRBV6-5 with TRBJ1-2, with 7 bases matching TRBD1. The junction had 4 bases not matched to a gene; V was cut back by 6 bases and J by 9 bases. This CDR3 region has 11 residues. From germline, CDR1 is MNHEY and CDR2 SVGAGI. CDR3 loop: CASSHRGRYTF. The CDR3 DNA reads TGTGCCAGCAGCCACAGGGGACGCTACACCTTC.

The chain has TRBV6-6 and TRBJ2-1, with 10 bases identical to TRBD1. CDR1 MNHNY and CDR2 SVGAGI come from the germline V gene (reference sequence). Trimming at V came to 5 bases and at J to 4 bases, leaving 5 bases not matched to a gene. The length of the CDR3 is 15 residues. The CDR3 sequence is CASSQGTGVYNEQFF. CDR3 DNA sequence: TGTGCCAGCAGTCAAGGGACAGGGGTTTACAATGAGCAGTTCTTC.

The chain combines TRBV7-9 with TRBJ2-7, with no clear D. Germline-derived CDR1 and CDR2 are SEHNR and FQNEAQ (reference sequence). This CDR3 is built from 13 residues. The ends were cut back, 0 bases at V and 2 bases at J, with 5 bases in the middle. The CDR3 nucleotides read TGTGCCAGCAGCTTAGCGAACACCTACGAGCAGTACTTC. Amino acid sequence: CASSLANTYEQYF. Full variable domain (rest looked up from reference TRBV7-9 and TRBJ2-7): DTGVSQNPRHKITKRGQNVTFRCDPISEHNRLYWYRQTLGQGPEFLTYFQNEAQLEKSRLLSDRFSAERPKGSFSTLEIQRTEQGDSAMYLCASSLANTYEQYFGPGTRLTVT.

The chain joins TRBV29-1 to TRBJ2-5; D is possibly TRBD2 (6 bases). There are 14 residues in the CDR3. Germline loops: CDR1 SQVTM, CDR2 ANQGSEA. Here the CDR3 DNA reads TGCAACCAATTCCCCGGGACTCCCAAGAAAACCCAGTACTTC. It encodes CNQFPGTPKKTQYF.